This T cell receptor (beta chain) originates from a study of CD8 T cells in Susac syndrome. With random hexamers, reverse transcription was performed on about 0.5 to 1 ug of RNA. MiXCR was run by TCRdb on the immunoSEQ multiplex PCR reads, yielding one entry per CDR3 protein. The sample has tens of thousands of distinct CDR3 sequences; around 96% are singletons. CDR3 length: 16 residues. The trim removed 6 bases at V and 3 bases at J, leaving 10 bases unmatched. Germline V gene sequence: CDR1 LGHNA, CDR2 YSLEER. Sequenced: CD8+ T cells from PBMCs. The origin of this receptor is a human donor with Susac syndrome. The gene calls are TRBV4-3 and TRBJ2-1; 8 bases are a match to TRBD1. Written as DNA, the CDR3 is TGCGCCAGCAGTTCTGGACAGGGCAGCTTCTACAATGAGCAGTTCTTC. The encoded protein is CASSSGQGSFYNEQFF.